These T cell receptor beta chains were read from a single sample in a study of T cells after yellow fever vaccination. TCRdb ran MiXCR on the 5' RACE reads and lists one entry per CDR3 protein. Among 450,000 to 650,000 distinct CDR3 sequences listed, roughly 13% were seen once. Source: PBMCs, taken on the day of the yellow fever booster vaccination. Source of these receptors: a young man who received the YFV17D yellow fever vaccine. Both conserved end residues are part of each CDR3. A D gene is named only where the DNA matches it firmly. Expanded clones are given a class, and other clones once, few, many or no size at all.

CASSSTISSNEQFF TGTGCCAGTAGTAGTACTATTTCCTCAAATGAGCAGTTCTTC TRBJ2-1 14 NA TRBV19 NA
CASTQGRDEQFF TGTGCCAGCACCCAGGGGAGGGATGAGCAGTTCTTC TRBJ2-1 12 few TRBV6-2/TRBV6-3 NA
CASSSKRDTQYF TGTGCCAGCAGTTCCAAGAGAGATACGCAGTATTTT TRBJ2-3 12 NA TRBV6-2/TRBV6-3 NA
CACGRSETDTQYF TGTGCCTGCGGGAGGTCGGAAACAGATACGCAGTATTTT TRBJ2-3 13 few TRBV6-5 TRBD2
CCASLWEGSSYNEQFF TGCTGTGCTAGTTTGTGGGAGGGGAGCTCCTACAATGAGCAGTTCTTC TRBJ2-1 16 NA TRBV20-1 TRBD2
CASSSVLTSGSDNEQFF TGTGCCAGCAGTTCCGTACTAACTAGCGGGAGTGACAATGAGCAGTTCTTC TRBJ2-1 17 few TRBV6-5 TRBD2
CASSPLERGEQFF TGTGCCAGCAGTCCACTAGAGAGGGGCGAGCAGTTCTTC TRBJ2-1 13 few TRBV12-3/TRBV12-4 NA
CAISESSSFYEQYF TGTGCCATCAGTGAGTCGAGCAGTTTCTACGAGCAGTACTTC TRBJ2-7 14 few TRBV10-3 NA
CATSGDRSSYNSPLHF TGTGCCACCAGCGGGGACAGGAGCTCCTATAATTCACCCCTCCACTTT TRBJ1-6 16 NA TRBV15 TRBD1
CAISPSPGLYQETQYF TGTGCCATCAGTCCTTCCCCGGGACTGTACCAAGAGACCCAGTACTTC TRBJ2-5 16 few TRBV10-3 NA
CASSPTAPAGSYEQYF TGCGCCAGCAGCCCCACCGCGCCTGCCGGCTCCTACGAGCAGTACTTC TRBJ2-7 16 NA TRBV5-1 NA
CASSFGSNGGEQFF TGCGCCAGCAGCTTTGGGTCGAACGGGGGTGAGCAGTTCTTC TRBJ2-1 14 many TRBV5-1 NA
CASRPPTTRHSGANVLTF TGTGCCAGCAGGCCGCCGACTACAAGGCACTCTGGGGCCAACGTCCTGACTTTC TRBJ2-6 18 NA TRBV3-1 NA
CASSFVGGAYNEQFF TGTGCCAGCAGTTTTGTAGGCGGAGCTTACAATGAGCAGTTCTTC TRBJ2-1 15 NA TRBV12-3/TRBV12-4 NA
CATQAPGGSIVGYTF TGTGCCACCCAAGCTCCGGGAGGATCCATTGTCGGCTACACCTTC TRBJ1-2 15 NA TRBV28 NA
CASSSYGYTF TGTGCCAGCAGCTCGTATGGCTACACCTTC TRBJ1-2 10 many TRBV7-9 NA
CASSLASFSGSSYNEQFF TGTGCCAGCAGCTTAGCGTCGTTTAGCGGGAGCTCCTACAATGAGCAGTTCTTC TRBJ2-1 18 few TRBV7-2 TRBD2
CASSYVSGIGNEQFF TGTGCCAGCAGTTACGTGTCAGGGATCGGCAATGAGCAGTTCTTC TRBJ2-1 15 NA TRBV6-5 NA
CASSVEDANEQFF TGTGCCAGCAGCGTAGAAGACGCCAATGAGCAGTTCTTC TRBJ2-1 13 NA TRBV9 NA
CASSEYSNQPQHF TGTGCCAGCAGTGAATATAGCAATCAGCCCCAGCATTTT TRBJ1-5 13 many TRBV6-1 NA
CASSEWAGRFSGNTIYF TGTGCCAGCAGTGAATGGGCTGGCAGGTTCTCTGGAAACACCATATATTTT TRBJ1-3 17 NA TRBV25-1 NA
CAWSLTNDLHF TGTGCCTGGAGTCTAACAAACGATCTCCACTTT TRBJ1-6 11 NA TRBV30 NA
CASSLPPLQTEQYF TGTGCCAGCAGTTTACCACCCCTCCAAACGGAGCAGTACTTC TRBJ2-7 14 many TRBV12-3/TRBV12-4 NA
CASSLDRGQFF TGTGCCAGCAGCCTAGACAGGGGACAGTTCTTC TRBJ2-1 11 many TRBV7-9 TRBD1
CASSPSGEAEQFF TGTGCCAGCAGCCCCTCAGGGGAGGCCGAGCAGTTCTTC TRBJ2-1 13 NA TRBV5-8 NA
CSASEPRRGSTLGQYF TGCAGTGCTAGTGAACCGAGGCGGGGTTCGACCCTAGGGCAGTATTTT TRBJ2-3 16 NA TRBV20-1 NA
CASSRRDSTGELFF TGTGCCAGCAGTCGACGAGACAGCACCGGGGAGCTGTTTTTT TRBJ2-2 14 few TRBV25-1 NA
CASRLNGRNDEKLFF TGCGCCAGCAGGTTGAACGGGAGAAACGATGAAAAACTGTTTTTT TRBJ1-4 15 NA TRBV5-1 NA
CSVATGSEQYF TGCAGTGTTGCGACAGGGAGCGAGCAGTACTTC TRBJ2-7 11 few TRBV20-1 TRBD1
CASRLQAGNNEQFF TGCGCCAGCAGGCTGCAAGCGGGCAACAATGAGCAGTTCTTC TRBJ2-1 14 once TRBV5-1 NA
CAWALEDTQYF TGTGCCTGGGCACTCGAAGATACGCAGTATTTT TRBJ2-3 11 NA TRBV30 NA
CASSLLAAGGGYEQYF TGTGCCAGCAGTTTATTAGCGGCGGGAGGGGGGTACGAGCAGTACTTC TRBJ2-7 16 few TRBV27 TRBD2
CASSQVLLAGTDTQYF TGCGCCAGCAGCCAAGTTTTACTAGCGGGGACAGATACGCAGTATTTT TRBJ2-3 16 NA TRBV4-1 TRBD2
CASSFQARQTLGNEQFF TGTGCCAGCAGCTTCCAGGCTAGGCAGACCCTCGGCAATGAGCAGTTCTTC TRBJ2-1 17 NA TRBV7-9 NA
CAWFGTANYGYTF TGTGCCTGGTTCGGGACGGCTAACTATGGCTACACCTTC TRBJ1-2 13 NA TRBV30 NA
CASSNSLSTYGYTF TGTGCCAGCAGTAACAGTTTAAGTACCTATGGCTACACCTTC TRBJ1-2 14 NA TRBV27 NA
CASSLRGTNEKLFF TGTGCCAGCAGCTTGCGAGGAACGAATGAAAAACTGTTTTTT TRBJ1-4 14 few TRBV5-6 NA
CASSPLLSGSVQAQYF TGTGCCAGCAGCCCCCTCCTGAGCGGGAGTGTTCAGGCGCAGTATTTT TRBJ2-3 16 NA TRBV6-1 TRBD2
CASSLDGSGANVLTF TGCGCCAGCAGCTTGGACGGCTCTGGGGCCAACGTCCTGACTTTC TRBJ2-6 15 many TRBV5-1 NA
CASSHPRASSDTQYF TGTGCCAGCAGCCACCCACGGGCTAGCTCAGATACGCAGTATTTT TRBJ2-3 15 few TRBV4-2 NA
CASSLMLDANNEQFF TGTGCCAGCTCACTTATGTTGGACGCCAACAATGAGCAGTTCTTC TRBJ2-1 15 NA TRBV18 NA
CSAFSGRSYNEQFF TGCAGTGCCTTTAGCGGCCGCTCCTACAATGAGCAGTTCTTC TRBJ2-1 14 few TRBV20-1 NA
CATAGGRGGVPTGELFF TGTGCCACCGCGGGAGGGCGGGGGGGGGTTCCCACCGGGGAGCTGTTTTTT TRBJ2-2 17 few TRBV12-3/TRBV12-4 TRBD2